This T cell receptor (beta chain) was sequenced for a study of CD8+CD57+ T cells in acquired aplastic anemia. The template for TCR beta VDJ and CDR3 sequence profiling was genomic DNA. MiXCR, applied by TCRdb to the reads, yields one record per CDR3 protein. The sample consists of 190,000 or so distinct CDR3 sequences, approximately 57% of them appearing once. Sequencing was carried out using sorted CD4+, CD8+, or CD8+CD57+ T cells (not recorded which) from PBMCs. The sequence was obtained from a human donor in good health.

DNA for the CDR3: TGTGCCAGCGGATTGGAGGGTACTGGGGCCAACGTCCTGACTTTC. Amino acids: CASGLEGTGANVLTF. The rearrangement links TRBV9 to TRBJ2-6; TRBD2 might be the D (6 bases). Germline lookup yields CDR1 SGDLS and CDR2 YYNGEE. The CDR3 is made up of 15 amino acids. V was trimmed by 7 bases and J by 2 bases, leaving 13 bases between them.